This TCR beta chain appears in the sequencing data of a study of blood T cell repertoires in COVID-19 (dated by TCRdb to the early 2020s). In terms of the full investigation: Samples from collaborators originated in the United States, Italy and Spain and spanned both the acute and convalescent phases of COVID-19. The material from the prospective study consisted of cDNA or gDNA derived from T cells, B-cell-depleted T cells, or PBMCs. Deeply sampled blood TCRbeta repertoires from subjects exposed to, actively infected with, or recovered from COVID-19 were included in the dataset. The repertoires were released in a freely available public database meant as a resource for research on the immune response to SARS-CoV-2. Samples were obtained from the ongoing ImmuneRACE study (first 160 participants) and from over 1,000 subjects provided by 6 global collaborators. Nearly every sample came with metadata listing a de-identified subject ID, COVID-19 status, age in years and sex. Where HLA class I and class II types were available, the types were taken from metadata supplied by the sample provider, not from assay-based typing.

The full study reports these points: The amount of clinical and demographic metadata varied by source and participant and was provided uncurated.

Looking up the germline V gene (reference sequence) yields CDR1 LGHDT and CDR2 YNNKEL. The junction shows trimming of 5 bases on V and 7 bases on J, plus 15 bases between the germline ends. Measured from the cysteine to the phenylalanine, the CDR3 is 13 residues long. Solely the CDR3 DNA is kept, with 39 bases framed from the first base. This clone has only a few counts. Its antigen is currently not known. No much larger clone is present one base from it, and per-base qualities are unavailable. The collaborating institutions used their own protocols to collect whole blood in K2EDTA tubes. For TCRbeta analysis, collaborators shipped samples as frozen whole blood, isolated PBMCs, or DNA extracted from either of those sample types. TCRbeta CDR3 regions were amplified from genomic DNA by means of the immunoSEQ Assay, a bias-controlled multiplex PCR. As for the authors' bioinformatics: The number of nucleated cells in each sample was estimated from the amplification of reference gene primers within the assay. Sequence reads were collapsed and filtered to measure the absolute abundance of every unique TCRbeta CDR3 rearrangement. For each sample, productive Simpson clonality was calculated as the square root of Simpson's diversity index across productive rearrangements. The clones in this table, taken by TCRdb from immuneACCESS, are in-frame only. Not every clone is retained; where verified, under half of the shortfall comes from an unresolved V gene, and the cause of the rest is unknown. Clone size and V and J calls were adopted from that table, with D and trimming inferred from the DNA. Within this sample are 150,000 or so clones, with 82% of them counted one time only. The top ten clonotypes cover about 15% of the sample.

The receptor's source is a human donor with acute or convalescent COVID-19. The donor label of this sample is uncertain. The sequencing input was peripheral blood. Here the chain combines TRBV3-1 (or the pseudogene TRBV3-2) and TRBJ2-7, with the D segment identity uncertain. The DNA reads as follows: TGTGCCAGCAGCAACCGACGTGCGGAGGAGCAGTACTTC. It encodes CASSNRRAEEQYF.